This T cell receptor beta chain emerged from a study of blood T cell repertoires in COVID-19. Study overall: The samples span acute and convalescent COVID-19 from the United States, Italy and Spain. The analysed material was cDNA or gDNA that came from T cells, B-cell-depleted T cells, or PBMCs.

As originally analysed: The authors estimated nucleated cell counts from reference gene primer amplification. The table came from immunoSEQ multiplex PCR; TCRdb's copy has only in-frame clones and leaves some out. V, J and clone size derive from that table, while D and trimming were established from the DNA sequence. Among fewer than 300,000 clones, roughly 85% were seen once, and the ten largest hold approximately 9%. The CDR3 covers 18 residues. Trimming removed 3 bases at V and 0 bases at J, with 15 bases between. Germline V gives CDR1 SGHVS, CDR2 FQNEAQ. This clone appeared a few times. V usage is TRBV7-8 and J usage is TRBJ1-6; no firm D call. Source material: peripheral blood. The TCR was taken from a woman between 50 and 59 years old who had recovered from COVID-19. The CDR3 DNA follows: TGTGCCAGCAGCTTGGTGGCGGGAGGGAGCTCCTATAATTCACCCCTCCACTTT. This codes for CASSLVAGGSSYNSPLHF.